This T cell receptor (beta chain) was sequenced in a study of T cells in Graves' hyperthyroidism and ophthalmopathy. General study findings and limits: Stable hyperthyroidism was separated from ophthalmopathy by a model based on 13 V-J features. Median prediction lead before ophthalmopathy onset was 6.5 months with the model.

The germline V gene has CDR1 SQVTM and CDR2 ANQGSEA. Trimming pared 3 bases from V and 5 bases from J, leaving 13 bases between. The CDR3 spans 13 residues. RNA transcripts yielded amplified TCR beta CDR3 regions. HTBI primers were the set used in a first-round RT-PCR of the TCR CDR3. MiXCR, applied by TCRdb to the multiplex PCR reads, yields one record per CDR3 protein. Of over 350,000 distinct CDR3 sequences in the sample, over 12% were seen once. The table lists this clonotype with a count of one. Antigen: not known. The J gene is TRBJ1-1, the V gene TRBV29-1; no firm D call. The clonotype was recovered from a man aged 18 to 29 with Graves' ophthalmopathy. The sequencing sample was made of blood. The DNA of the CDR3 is TGCAGCGTTGAGTCAGGCAGAGAAACTGAAGCTTTCTTT. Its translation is CSVESGRETEAFF.